A selection of T cell receptor beta chains follows, all from one sample in a study of T cell repertoires in cytomegalovirus infection. MiXCR, run by TCRdb on the reads, gives a single entry per CDR3 protein. The sample carries approximately 700,000 distinct CDR3 sequences, 35% to 45% recorded once. The source material was PBMCs. The receptors come from a human donor in good health (CMV status not recorded). Some clones in this sample may be carry-over from other donors' samples. The CDR3 runs from the conserved cysteine through the conserved F or W. A D gene is named only where the DNA matches it firmly. Expanded clones get a size class; other rows say once, few or many, or leave the size out.

j_call cdr3_length clone_size v_call d_call cdr3_aa cdr3_nt
TRBJ2-1 14 . TRBV2 TRBD2 CASSLLAGVTEQFF TGTGCCAGCAGTCTACTAGCGGGAGTAACTGAGCAGTTCTTC
TRBJ2-3 16 few TRBV27 . CASSLEASGPRDTQYF TGTGCCAGCAGTTTAGAGGCCAGCGGGCCTAGGGATACGCAGTATTTT
TRBJ1-4 15 few TRBV12-3/TRBV12-4 . CASSPHTEWGEKLFF TGTGCCAGCAGTCCCCACACGGAGTGGGGTGAAAAACTGTTTTTT
TRBJ1-2 12 . TRBV27 . CASGGNRHGYTF TGTGCCAGCGGGGGGAATCGGCATGGCTACACCTTC
TRBJ2-1 15 . TRBV29-1 . CSVEQPLSSYNEQFF TGCAGCGTTGAACAACCGCTAAGCTCCTACAATGAGCAGTTCTTC
TRBJ1-5 13 few TRBV10-3 . CAISEGREQPQHF TGTGCCATCAGTGAGGGCAGGGAACAGCCCCAGCATTTT
TRBJ2-3 14 once TRBV28 . CASSFTDASDTQYF TGTGCCAGCAGTTTCACCGACGCGTCAGATACGCAGTATTTT
TRBJ2-1 15 once TRBV19 . CASVSGGLGHNEQFF TGTGCCAGTGTTAGCGGCGGATTGGGTCACAATGAGCAGTTCTTC
TRBJ2-2 15 . TRBV3-1 . CASSPGTYHTGELFF TGTGCCAGCAGTCCCGGGACCTACCACACCGGGGAGCTGTTTTTT
TRBJ1-1 13 many TRBV19 . CASSMSWNTEAFF TGTGCCAGTAGTATGAGCTGGAACACTGAAGCTTTCTTT
TRBJ2-7 12 few TRBV10-3 . CASRGSGYEQYF TGTGCCAGTCGGGGGTCCGGGTACGAGCAGTACTTC
TRBJ2-1 14 . TRBV29-1 . CSVGSTASYNEQFF TGCAGCGTTGGCAGTACAGCCTCCTACAATGAGCAGTTCTTC
TRBJ2-1 15 . TRBV11-2 . CASRAQGLIYNEQFF TGTGCCAGCCGGGCGCAGGGCCTAATCTACAATGAGCAGTTCTTC
TRBJ2-1 18 . TRBV12-3/TRBV12-4 . CASSPNPQGLGSYNEQFF TGTGCCAGCAGTCCCAACCCACAGGGATTGGGGTCCTACAATGAGCAGTTCTTC
TRBJ2-1 18 . TRBV7-2 TRBD2 CASSFRAGGPGGYKEQFF TGTGCCAGCAGCTTCAGGGCGGGAGGCCCTGGGGGCTACAAGGAGCAGTTCTTC
TRBJ1-2 13 . TRBV28 . CASSRVFGTHYTF TGTGCCAGCAGCCGAGTATTCGGGACACATTACACCTTC
TRBJ1-4 15 few TRBV9 . CASSASSGTHEKLFF TGTGCCAGCAGCGCCTCCTCCGGGACCCACGAAAAACTGTTTTTT
TRBJ2-3 16 few TRBV28 . CASSLGGGTLTDTQYF TGTGCCAGCAGTTTAGGGGGCGGCACTCTCACAGATACGCAGTATTTT
TRBJ2-5 13 . TRBV20-1 TRBD1 CSAGQGAKETQYF TGCAGTGCTGGACAGGGGGCAAAAGAGACCCAGTACTTC
TRBJ1-3 12 . TRBV20-1 . CSARTPGNTIYF TGCAGTGCCCGGACCCCTGGAAACACCATATATTTT
TRBJ2-1 17 few TRBV7-6 TRBD2 CASSLGILAGGYNEQFF TGTGCCAGCAGCTTAGGGATCCTAGCGGGAGGGTACAATGAGCAGTTCTTC
TRBJ1-5 15 . TRBV4-1 TRBD1 CASSQGGTEDQPQHF TGCGCCAGCAGCCAAGGAGGGACAGAGGACCAGCCCCAGCATTTT
TRBJ2-5 14 many TRBV7-2 . CASSPSTGRETQYF TGTGCCAGCAGCCCATCGACAGGGAGGGAGACCCAGTACTTC
TRBJ2-7 14 . TRBV13 . CASSLGAELYEQYF TGTGCCAGCAGCTTAGGAGCGGAACTCTACGAGCAGTACTTC
TRBJ1-2 13 . TRBV25-1 . CASSEWADYGYTF TGTGCCAGCAGTGAATGGGCAGACTATGGCTACACCTTC
TRBJ2-1 16 . TRBV15 TRBD1 CATRGRRTGEENEQFF TGTGCCACCAGGGGAAGGAGGACAGGGGAAGAAAATGAGCAGTTCTTC
TRBJ2-1 13 few TRBV29-1 TRBD2 CSVGTSGGNEQFF TGCAGCGTCGGGACTAGCGGGGGCAATGAGCAGTTCTTC
TRBJ1-2 15 . TRBV10-3 . CAIWREEQATGGYTF TGTGCCATCTGGCGGGAAGAACAGGCTACCGGTGGCTACACCTTC
TRBJ2-5 15 many TRBV7-8 . CASSTRGRGQETQYF TGTGCCAGCAGCACCCGAGGACGAGGCCAAGAGACCCAGTACTTC
TRBJ2-1 17 . TRBV28 . CASSSDTGDFGRNEQFF TGTGCCAGCAGTTCCGACACAGGAGACTTTGGACGCAATGAGCAGTTCTTC